This T cell receptor (beta chain) comes out of a study of control samples from healthy donors and cancer patients. The assay was immunoSEQ multiplex PCR, and TCRdb's table has in-frame clones only and misses some. The sample contains 110,000 to 150,000 clones, under 90% of which appear only once. What was sequenced was blood. This TCR was sampled from a young man in good health.

The CDR3 loop is CASSSPRQNTEAFF. DNA of the CDR3: TGTGCCAGCAGTTCCCCGAGACAAAACACTGAAGCTTTCTTT. The chain couples TRBV6-5 to TRBJ1-1; D unclear. CDR1 is MNHEY and CDR2 is SVGAGI in the germline V gene. The CDR3 length is 14 residues. The V gene lost 4 bases and the J gene lost 2 bases, with 11 bases spanning the gap.